This is a list of T cell receptor beta chains from one sample in a study of Tregs in tolerant kidney transplant recipients. This table comes from immunoSEQ multiplex PCR, and its TCRdb copy is limited to in-frame clones, with some not included. This table has about 120,000 clones, roughly nine tenths appearing once. Sequencing was carried out using CD4+ T cells from blood. These receptors all stem from a human donor in good health. CDR3s include the opening cysteine and the closing phenylalanine or tryptophan. The D gene is left open where the match is weak. Clone size is given for some rows only: seen once, a few or many times, or a class if the clone is expanded.

TRBV9	-	-	15	TRBJ1-3	TGTGCCAGCAGCGACCAAGGGGGGGTTGGAAACACCATATATTTT	CASSDQGGVGNTIYF
TRBV2	TRBD2	-	15	TRBJ2-5	TGTGCCAGCAGTGAAGGGGGACTAGCCGGAGAGACCCAGTACTTC	CASSEGGLAGETQYF
TRBV20-1	-	-	11	TRBJ2-1	TGCAGTGCGTACTCGTACAATGAGCAGTTCTTC	CSAYSYNEQFF
TRBV6-5	TRBD1	-	14	TRBJ1-2	TGTGCCAGCACCCCCGACAGGGTTGCTAATGGCTACACCTTC	CASTPDRVANGYTF
TRBV4-2	-	-	16	TRBJ1-3	TGTGCCAGCAGCCAAGACAACGGGGGGGGCCGCAACACCATATATTTT	CASSQDNGGGRNTIYF
TRBV19	-	-	16	TRBJ2-4	TGTGCCAGCCGCCGGGGGACGGCAGCTGCCGAAAACATTCAGTACTTC	CASRRGTAAAENIQYF
TRBV9	-	-	13	TRBJ1-1	TGTGCCAGCAGCCCGGACGGGAACACTGAAGCTTTCTTT	CASSPDGNTEAFF
TRBV5-6	TRBD2	once	15	TRBJ2-2	TGTGCCAGCAGCTTGCAGGCGGGAGACACCGGGGAGCTGTTTTTT	CASSLQAGDTGELFF
TRBV29-1	TRBD1	-	15	TRBJ1-2	TGCAGCGGACGACAGGGTGAATCGTCTAACTATGGCTACACCTTC	CSGRQGESSNYGYTF
TRBV4-2	TRBD2	-	20	TRBJ2-3	TGTGCCAGCAGCCGCCGACTAGCGGGAGGAGAAGTCGCCCGCACAGATACGCAGTATTTT	CASSRRLAGGEVARTDTQYF
TRBV5-1	-	-	14	TRBJ1-2	TGCGCCAGCAGCTACTCAGACTCTAACTATGGCTACACCTTC	CASSYSDSNYGYTF
TRBV13	-	-	15	TRBJ2-7	TGTGCCAGCAGCTTAGCCAGGGGGACTACCTACGAGCAGTACTTC	CASSLARGTTYEQYF
TRBV25-1	-	-	16	TRBJ2-3	TGTGCCAGCAGTATAGGGACCGCACGGAGCACAGATACGCAGTATTTT	CASSIGTARSTDTQYF
TRBV7-2	-	-	13	TRBJ1-1	TGTGCCAGCAGCCTAAGGCGGGACACTGAAGCTTTCTTT	CASSLRRDTEAFF
TRBV7-9	TRBD2	-	18	TRBJ2-5	TGTGCCAGCAGCTTAGGAAGGGCTAGCGGGTGGCTGGGAGAGACCCAGTACTTC	CASSLGRASGWLGETQYF
TRBV5-1	-	-	12	TRBJ2-5	TGCGCCAGCAGCTTGGAGTGGGAGACCCAGTACTTC	CASSLEWETQYF
TRBV9	-	-	14	TRBJ2-1	TGTGCCAGCAGCGTAGCTCAATCCTACAATGAGCAGTTCTTC	CASSVAQSYNEQFF
TRBV18	TRBD2	-	15	TRBJ2-3	TGTGCCAGCTCACCGGGGAGCCTAGCGGGGGATACGCAGTATTTT	CASSPGSLAGDTQYF
TRBV5-6	-	-	15	TRBJ2-6	TGTGCCAGCATTAGGTCACAAAGTCGGGCCAACGTCCTGACTTTC	CASIRSQSRANVLTF
TRBV18	-	-	16	TRBJ1-3	TGTGCCAGCTCACCTACGGGGTCAGGGGCTGGAAACACCATATATTTT	CASSPTGSGAGNTIYF
TRBV15	-	-	13	TRBJ1-6	TGTGCCACCAGCAGAGATCGGAATTCACCCCTCCACTTT	CATSRDRNSPLHF
TRBV29-1	-	once	12	TRBJ1-2	TGCAGCGTTCGCTGGGGGGTGGATGGCTACACCTTC	CSVRWGVDGYTF
TRBV7-8	TRBD2	-	17	TRBJ2-1	TGTGCCAGCAGTTCAGAAGATGGACTAGCGGGCGCGATCGGGCAGTTCTTC	CASSSEDGLAGAIGQFF
TRBV4-1	TRBD2	once	16	TRBJ2-5	TGCGCCAGCAGCCAAGATCTGACCCGGGGGGTAGAGACCCAGTACTTC	CASSQDLTRGVETQYF
TRBV10-2	-	-	14	TRBJ1-2	TGCGCCAGCAGTGAGTCAGGTAGAGCCTATGGCTACACCTTC	CASSESGRAYGYTF
TRBV2	-	-	16	TRBJ2-4	TGTGCCAGCAGTGAGATGGCAGGTCTAGCCAAAAACATTCAGTACTTC	CASSEMAGLAKNIQYF
TRBV7-9	-	-	14	TRBJ2-7	TGTGCCAGCAGCTTACAGGCAGGCGCCTACGAGCAGTACTTC	CASSLQAGAYEQYF
TRBV5-4	TRBD1	-	15	TRBJ2-7	TGTGCCAGCAGCTTTGGAGGACAGGGTCAAGACGAGCAGTACTTC	CASSFGGQGQDEQYF
TRBV18	TRBD2	-	14	TRBJ2-7	TGTGCCAGCTCACCACCGGAAGTGGGGAGGGGACAGTACTTC	CASSPPEVGRGQYF
TRBV5-1	TRBD2	-	13	TRBJ2-7	TGCGCCAGCAGGCCGGGGGGGCTCTACGAGCAGTACTTC	CASRPGGLYEQYF
TRBV15	-	-	12	TRBJ2-5	TGTGCCACCAGCAGATACACAGGTGCCCAGTACTTC	CATSRYTGAQYF
TRBV7-3	TRBD2	-	18	TRBJ2-1	TGTGCCAGCAGCTTAAACCCGCCTAGCGGGGGCTCCTACAATGAGCAGTTCTTC	CASSLNPPSGGSYNEQFF
TRBV6-1	TRBD1	-	13	TRBJ2-7	TGTGCCAGCAGGGGGACAGGGGGCTACGAGCAGTACTTC	CASRGTGGYEQYF
TRBV4-2	-	-	16	TRBJ1-3	TGTGCCAGCAGCCAAGGGGCTGGCAGAACTGGAAACACCATATATTTT	CASSQGAGRTGNTIYF
TRBV18	-	-	15	TRBJ2-7	TGTGCCAGCTCACCGTCCCCGGCCAACTCCTACGAGCAGTACTTC	CASSPSPANSYEQYF
TRBV13	-	-	13	TRBJ1-2	TGTGCCAGCAGCTCGGAACAGGTCTATGGCTACACCTTC	CASSSEQVYGYTF
TRBV9	TRBD2	-	15	TRBJ2-5	TGTGCCAGCAGCGTCGACGGGACTAGTCAAGAGACCCAGTACTTC	CASSVDGTSQETQYF
TRBV23-1	-	once	14	TRBJ1-2	TGCGCCAGCAGTCAATGTTGGCTGCGCTATGGCTACACCTTC	CASSQCWLRYGYTF
TRBV30	TRBD1	-	15	TRBJ2-7	TGTGCCTGGAGTACGGGACAGGGGGCTTACAACGAGCAGTACTTC	CAWSTGQGAYNEQYF
TRBV5-3	-	-	13	TRBJ2-5	TGTGCCAGAGAAAACAGGGTTTCGGAGACCCAGTACTTC	CARENRVSETQYF
TRBV2	-	-	15	TRBJ1-6	TGTGCCAGCGGTTCCAGCCGGGTGTCCAATTCACCCCTCCACTTT	CASGSSRVSNSPLHF
TRBV9	TRBD2	-	18	TRBJ2-7	TGTGCCAGCAGCGTAGGTGGTAGCGGGAGGTCCAGCTCCTACGAGCAGTACTTC	CASSVGGSGRSSSYEQYF
TRBV30	-	once	15	TRBJ1-3	TGTGCCTGGAGTGTAGGGTTCCAGCAGAGTAACACCATATATTTT	CAWSVGFQQSNTIYF
TRBV27	-	-	17	TRBJ1-4	TGTGCCAGCAGTTTCTCCCCCGTACAATCAACTAATGAAAAACTGTTTTTT	CASSFSPVQSTNEKLFF
TRBV5-1	-	-	12	TRBJ1-2	TGCGCCAGCAGCTTGGACGCTACGGGCTACACCTTC	CASSLDATGYTF